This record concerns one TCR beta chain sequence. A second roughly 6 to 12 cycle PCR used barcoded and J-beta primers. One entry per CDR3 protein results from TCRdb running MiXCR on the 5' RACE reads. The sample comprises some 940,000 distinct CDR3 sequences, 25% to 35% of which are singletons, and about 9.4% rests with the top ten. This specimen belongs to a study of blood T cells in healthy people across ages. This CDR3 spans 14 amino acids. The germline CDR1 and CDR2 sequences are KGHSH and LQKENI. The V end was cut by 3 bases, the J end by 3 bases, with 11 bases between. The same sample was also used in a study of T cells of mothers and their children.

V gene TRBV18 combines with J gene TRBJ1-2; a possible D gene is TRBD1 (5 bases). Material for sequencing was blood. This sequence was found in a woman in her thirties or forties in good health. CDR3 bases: TGTGCCAGCTCACCGTCCGGGGCCGACTATGGCTACACCTTC. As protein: CASSPSGADYGYTF.